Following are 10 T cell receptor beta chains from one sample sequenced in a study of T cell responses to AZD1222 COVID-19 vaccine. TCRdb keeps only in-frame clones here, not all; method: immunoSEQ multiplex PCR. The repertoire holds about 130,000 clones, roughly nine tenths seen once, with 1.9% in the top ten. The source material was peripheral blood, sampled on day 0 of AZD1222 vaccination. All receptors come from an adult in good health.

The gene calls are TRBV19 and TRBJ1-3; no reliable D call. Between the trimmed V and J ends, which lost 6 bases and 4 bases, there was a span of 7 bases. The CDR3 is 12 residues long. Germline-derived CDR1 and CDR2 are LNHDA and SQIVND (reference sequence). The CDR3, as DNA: TGTGCCAGTAGAAAGATCGGAAACACCATATATTTT. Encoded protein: CASRKIGNTIYF.

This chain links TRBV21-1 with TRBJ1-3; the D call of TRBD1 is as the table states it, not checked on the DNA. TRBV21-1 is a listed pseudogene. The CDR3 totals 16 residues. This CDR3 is CASSKGDRGAGNTIYF. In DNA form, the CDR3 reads TGTGCCAGCAGCAAAGGGGACAGGGGAGCCGGAAACACCATATATTTT.

CDR3 residues: CASSSTGKLFF. The CDR3 nucleotides are TGTGCCAGCAGCTCCACGGGAAAACTGTTTTTT. The chain uses TRBV7-2 and TRBJ1-4; no clear D gene. CDR3 length equals 11 residues. Deletions cut 4 bases from V and 10 bases from J, with 7 bases between. Germline V gene sequence: CDR1 SGHTA, CDR2 FQGNSA. The entire variable domain, with the rest obtained from reference TRBV7-2 and TRBJ1-4, is as follows: GAGVSQSPSNKVTEKGKDVELRCDPISGHTALYWYRQSLGQGLEFLIYFQGNSAPDKSGLPSDRFSAERTGGSVSTLTIQRTQQEDSAVYLCASSSTGKLFFGSGTQLSVL.

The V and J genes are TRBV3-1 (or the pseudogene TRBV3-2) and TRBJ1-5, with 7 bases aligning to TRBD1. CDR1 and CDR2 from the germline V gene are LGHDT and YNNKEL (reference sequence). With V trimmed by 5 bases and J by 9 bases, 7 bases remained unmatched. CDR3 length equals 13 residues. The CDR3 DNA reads TGTGCCAGCAGCGTACAGGGGTCCGGGCCCCAGCATTTT. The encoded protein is CASSVQGSGPQHF.

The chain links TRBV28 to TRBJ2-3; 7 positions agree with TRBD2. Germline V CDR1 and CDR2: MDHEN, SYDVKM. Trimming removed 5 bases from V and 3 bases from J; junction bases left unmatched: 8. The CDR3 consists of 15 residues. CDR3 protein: CASSGGGRLTDTQYF. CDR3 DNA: TGTGCCAGCAGTGGGGGGGGTCGGTTAACAGATACGCAGTATTTT.

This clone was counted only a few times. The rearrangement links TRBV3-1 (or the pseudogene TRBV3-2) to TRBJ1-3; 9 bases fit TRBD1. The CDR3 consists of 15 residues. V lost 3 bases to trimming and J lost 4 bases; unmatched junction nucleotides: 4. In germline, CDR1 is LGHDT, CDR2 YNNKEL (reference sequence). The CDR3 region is CASSQPGTGGNTIYF. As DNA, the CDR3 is TGTGCCAGCAGCCAGCCCGGGACAGGGGGAAACACCATATATTTT.

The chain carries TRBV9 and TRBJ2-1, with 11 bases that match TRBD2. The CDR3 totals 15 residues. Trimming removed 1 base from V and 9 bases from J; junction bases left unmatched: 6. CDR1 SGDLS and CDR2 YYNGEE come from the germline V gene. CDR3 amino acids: CASSVHSGGAAEQFF. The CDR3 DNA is TGTGCCAGCAGCGTACATAGCGGGGGGGCTGCTGAGCAGTTCTTC.

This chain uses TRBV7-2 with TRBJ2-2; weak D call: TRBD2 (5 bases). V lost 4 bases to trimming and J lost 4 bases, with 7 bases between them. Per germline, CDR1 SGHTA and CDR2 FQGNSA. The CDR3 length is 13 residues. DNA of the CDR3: TGTGCCAGCAGCTCCCGGGGCACCGGGGAGCTGTTTTTT. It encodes CASSSRGTGELFF.

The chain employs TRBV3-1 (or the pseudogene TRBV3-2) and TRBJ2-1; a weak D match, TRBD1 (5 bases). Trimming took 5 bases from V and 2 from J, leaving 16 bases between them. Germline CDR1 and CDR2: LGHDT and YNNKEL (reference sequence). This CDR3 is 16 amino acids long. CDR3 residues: CASSAVGAPTYNEQFF. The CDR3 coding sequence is TGTGCCAGCAGCGCCGTAGGGGCGCCAACCTACAATGAGCAGTTCTTC.

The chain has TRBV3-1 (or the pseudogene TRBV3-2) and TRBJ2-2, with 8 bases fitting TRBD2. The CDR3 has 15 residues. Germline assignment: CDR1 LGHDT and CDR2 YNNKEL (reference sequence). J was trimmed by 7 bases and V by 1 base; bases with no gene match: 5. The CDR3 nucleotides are TGTGCCAGCAGCCAAGCGTCCGGGGGGGACGGGGAGCTGTTTTTT. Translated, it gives CASSQASGGDGELFF.